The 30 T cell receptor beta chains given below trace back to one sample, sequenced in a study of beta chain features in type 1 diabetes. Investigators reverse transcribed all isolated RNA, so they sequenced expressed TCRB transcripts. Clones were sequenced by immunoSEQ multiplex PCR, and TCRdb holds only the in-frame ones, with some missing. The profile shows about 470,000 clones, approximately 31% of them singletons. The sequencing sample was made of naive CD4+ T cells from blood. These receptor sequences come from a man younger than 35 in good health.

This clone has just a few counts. The CDR3 nucleotides are TGTGCCAGCAGCTTATTTAGCGGGATATACTACGAGCAGTACTTC. This codes for CASSLFSGIYYEQYF. The chain employs TRBV11-1 and TRBJ2-7; 8 positions agree with TRBD2. V trimming: 2 bases; J trimming: 3 bases; junction bases outside the gene matches: 6. The CDR3 has 15 residues. Germline V gene sequence: CDR1 SGHAT, CDR2 FQDESV (reference sequence).

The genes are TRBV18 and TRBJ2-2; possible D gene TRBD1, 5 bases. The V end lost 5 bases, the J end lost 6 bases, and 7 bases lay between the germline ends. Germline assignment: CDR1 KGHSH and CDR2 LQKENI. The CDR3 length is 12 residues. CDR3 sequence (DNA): TGTGCCAGCTCAACAGGTGCCGGGGAGCTGTTTTTT. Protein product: CASSTGAGELFF.

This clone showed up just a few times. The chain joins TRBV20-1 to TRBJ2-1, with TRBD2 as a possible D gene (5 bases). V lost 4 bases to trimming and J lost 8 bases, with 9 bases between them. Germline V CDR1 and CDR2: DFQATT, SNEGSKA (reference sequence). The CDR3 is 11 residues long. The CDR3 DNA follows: TGCAGTGCTACGGAGGTAGATGAGCAGTTCTTC. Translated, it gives CSATEVDEQFF.

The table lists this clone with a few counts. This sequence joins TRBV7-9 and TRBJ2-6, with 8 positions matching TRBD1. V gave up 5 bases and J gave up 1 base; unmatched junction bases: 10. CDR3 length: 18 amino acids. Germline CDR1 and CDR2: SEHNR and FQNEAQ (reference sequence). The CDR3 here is CASSLPGTGTSGANVLTF. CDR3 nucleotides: TGTGCCAGCAGCCTTCCCGGGACAGGAACATCTGGGGCCAACGTCCTGACTTTC.

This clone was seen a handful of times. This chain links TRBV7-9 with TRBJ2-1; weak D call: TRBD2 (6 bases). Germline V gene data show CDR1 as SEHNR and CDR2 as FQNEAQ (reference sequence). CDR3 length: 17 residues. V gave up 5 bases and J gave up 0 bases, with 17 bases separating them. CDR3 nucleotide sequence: TGTGCCAGCAGCCCCCCGAGGGCGGGATACTCCTACAATGAGCAGTTCTTC. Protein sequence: CASSPPRAGYSYNEQFF.

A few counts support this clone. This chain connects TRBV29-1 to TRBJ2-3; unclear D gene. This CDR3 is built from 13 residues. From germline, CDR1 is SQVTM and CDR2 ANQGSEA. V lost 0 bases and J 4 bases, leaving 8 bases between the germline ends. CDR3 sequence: CSVEEDKADTQYF. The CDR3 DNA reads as TGCAGCGTTGAAGAAGACAAGGCAGATACGCAGTATTTT.

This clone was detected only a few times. The DNA of the CDR3 is TGTGCCTGGAGACGGTCTGGGGCCAACGTCCTGACTTTC. It specifies CAWRRSGANVLTF. V and J are TRBV30 and TRBJ2-6; D is unclear. The V gene lost 3 bases and the J gene lost 1 base, with 4 bases spanning the gap. Germline CDR1 GTSNPN, CDR2 SVGIG (reference sequence). The CDR3 has 13 residues.

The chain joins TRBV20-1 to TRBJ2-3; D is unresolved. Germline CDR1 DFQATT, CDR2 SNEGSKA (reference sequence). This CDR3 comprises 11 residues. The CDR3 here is CSVTSTDTQYF. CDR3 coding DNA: TGCAGCGTGACGAGCACAGATACGCAGTATTTT.

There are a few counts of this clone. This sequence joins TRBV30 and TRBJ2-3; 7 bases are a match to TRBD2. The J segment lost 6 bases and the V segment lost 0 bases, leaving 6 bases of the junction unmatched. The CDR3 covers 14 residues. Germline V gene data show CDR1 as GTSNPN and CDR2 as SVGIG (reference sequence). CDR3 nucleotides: TGTGCCTGGAGTGTACGCGGGAGTGGGGATACGCAGTATTTT. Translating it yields CAWSVRGSGDTQYF.

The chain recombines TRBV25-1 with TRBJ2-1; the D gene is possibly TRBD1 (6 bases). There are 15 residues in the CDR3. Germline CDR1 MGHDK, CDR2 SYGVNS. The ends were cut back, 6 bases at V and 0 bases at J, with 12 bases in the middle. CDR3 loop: CASRQGSSSYNEQFF. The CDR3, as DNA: TGTGCCAGCAGACAGGGTTCAAGCTCCTACAATGAGCAGTTCTTC.

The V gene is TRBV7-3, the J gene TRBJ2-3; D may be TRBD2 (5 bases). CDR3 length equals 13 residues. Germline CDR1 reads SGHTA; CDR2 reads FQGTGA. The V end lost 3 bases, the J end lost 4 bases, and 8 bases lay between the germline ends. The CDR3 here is CASSLRVPDTQYF. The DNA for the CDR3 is TGTGCCAGCAGCTTGAGGGTCCCAGATACGCAGTATTTT.

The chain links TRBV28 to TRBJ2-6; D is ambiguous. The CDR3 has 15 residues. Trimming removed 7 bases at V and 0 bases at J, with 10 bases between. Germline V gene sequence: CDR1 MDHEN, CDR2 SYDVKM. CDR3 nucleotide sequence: TGTGCCAGCACCCAGTTTAGCTCTGGGGCCAACGTCCTGACTTTC. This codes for CASTQFSSGANVLTF.

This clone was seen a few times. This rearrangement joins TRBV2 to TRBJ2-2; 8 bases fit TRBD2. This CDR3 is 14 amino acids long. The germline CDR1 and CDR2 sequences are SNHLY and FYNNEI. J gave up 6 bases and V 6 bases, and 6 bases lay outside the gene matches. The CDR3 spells CASSLGLVPGELFF. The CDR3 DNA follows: TGTGCCAGCAGCCTGGGACTAGTTCCCGGGGAGCTGTTTTTT.

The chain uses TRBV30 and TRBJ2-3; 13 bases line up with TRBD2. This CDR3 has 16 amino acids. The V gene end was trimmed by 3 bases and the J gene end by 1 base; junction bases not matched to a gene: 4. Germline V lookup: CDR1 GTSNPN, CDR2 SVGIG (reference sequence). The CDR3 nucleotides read TGTGCCTGGAGCTCTGGACTAGCGGGAGGCACAGATACGCAGTATTTT. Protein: CAWSSGLAGGTDTQYF. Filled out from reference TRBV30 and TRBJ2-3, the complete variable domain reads SQTIHQWPATLVQPVGSPLSLECTVEGTSNPNLYWYRQAAGRGLQLLFYSVGIGQISSEVPQNLSASRPQDRQFILSSKKLLLSDSGFYLCAWSSGLAGGTDTQYFGPGTRLTVL.

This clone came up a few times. Written as DNA, the CDR3 is TGTGCCAGCAGCCAAGAGCTAGCGGGGTATGACGAGCAGTACTTC. Its translation is CASSQELAGYDEQYF. This chain links TRBV14 with TRBJ2-7, with 9 positions matching TRBD2. In germline, CDR1 is SGHDN, CDR2 FVKESK. J lost 5 bases, V lost 0 bases, and 5 bases had no gene match. This CDR3 has 15 amino acids.

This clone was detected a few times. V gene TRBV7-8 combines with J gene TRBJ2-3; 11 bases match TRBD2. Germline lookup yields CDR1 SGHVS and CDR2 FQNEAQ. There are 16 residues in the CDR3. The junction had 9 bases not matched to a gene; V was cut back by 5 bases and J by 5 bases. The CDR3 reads CASSQKLAGEQDTQYF. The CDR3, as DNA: TGTGCCAGCAGCCAAAAACTAGCGGGAGAGCAAGATACGCAGTATTTT.

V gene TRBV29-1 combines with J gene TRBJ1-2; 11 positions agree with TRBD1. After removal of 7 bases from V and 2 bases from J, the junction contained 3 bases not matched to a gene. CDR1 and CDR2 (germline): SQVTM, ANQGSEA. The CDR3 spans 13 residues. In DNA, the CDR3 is TGCAGCGCAGGGACAGGGGGGAACTATGGCTACACCTTC. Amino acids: CSAGTGGNYGYTF.

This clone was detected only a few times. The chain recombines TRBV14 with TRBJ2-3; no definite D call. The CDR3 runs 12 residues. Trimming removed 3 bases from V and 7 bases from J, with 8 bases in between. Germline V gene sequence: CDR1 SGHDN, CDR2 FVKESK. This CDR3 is CASSQARNTQYF. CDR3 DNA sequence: TGTGCCAGCAGCCAGGCCCGGAATACGCAGTATTTT.

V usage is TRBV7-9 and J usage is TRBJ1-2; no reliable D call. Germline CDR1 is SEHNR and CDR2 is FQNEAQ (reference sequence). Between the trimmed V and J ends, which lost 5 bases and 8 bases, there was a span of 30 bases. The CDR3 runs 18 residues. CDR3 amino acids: CASSVLVVFLPSVGGYTF. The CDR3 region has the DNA TGTGCCAGCAGCGTCCTTGTCGTGTTCCTGCCTTCGGTAGGAGGCTACACCTTC.

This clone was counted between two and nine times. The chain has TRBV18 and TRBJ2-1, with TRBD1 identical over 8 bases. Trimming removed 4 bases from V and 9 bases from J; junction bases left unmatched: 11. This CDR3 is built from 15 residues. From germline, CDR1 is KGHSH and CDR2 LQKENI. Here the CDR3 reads CASSLRQGSDGEQFF. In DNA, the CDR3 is TGTGCCAGCTCACTCCGACAGGGGTCGGACGGTGAGCAGTTCTTC.

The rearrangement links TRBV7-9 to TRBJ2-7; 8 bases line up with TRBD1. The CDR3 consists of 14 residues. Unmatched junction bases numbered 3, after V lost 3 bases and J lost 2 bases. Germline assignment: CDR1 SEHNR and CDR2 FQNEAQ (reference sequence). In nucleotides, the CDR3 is TGTGCCAGCAGCTTCGCAGGGGGCGCCTACGAGCAGTACTTC. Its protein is CASSFAGGAYEQYF.

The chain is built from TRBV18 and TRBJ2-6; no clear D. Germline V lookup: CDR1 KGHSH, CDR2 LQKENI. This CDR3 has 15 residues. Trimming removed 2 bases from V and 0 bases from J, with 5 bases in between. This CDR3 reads CASSPVLSGANVLTF. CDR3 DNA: TGTGCCAGCTCACCAGTTCTCTCTGGGGCCAACGTCCTGACTTTC.

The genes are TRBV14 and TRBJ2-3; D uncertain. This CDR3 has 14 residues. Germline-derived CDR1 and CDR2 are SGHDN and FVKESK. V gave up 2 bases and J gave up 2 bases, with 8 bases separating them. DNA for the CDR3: TGTGCCAGCAGCCAACTTAGGACCACAGATACGCAGTATTTT. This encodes CASSQLRTTDTQYF.

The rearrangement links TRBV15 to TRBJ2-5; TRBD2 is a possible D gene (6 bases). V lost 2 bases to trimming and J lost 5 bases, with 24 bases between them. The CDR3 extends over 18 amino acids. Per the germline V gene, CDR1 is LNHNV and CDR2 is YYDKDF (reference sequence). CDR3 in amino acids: CATSRFRVGGSSGETQYF. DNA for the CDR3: TGTGCCACCAGCAGATTCAGAGTGGGAGGCTCTTCGGGGGAGACCCAGTACTTC.

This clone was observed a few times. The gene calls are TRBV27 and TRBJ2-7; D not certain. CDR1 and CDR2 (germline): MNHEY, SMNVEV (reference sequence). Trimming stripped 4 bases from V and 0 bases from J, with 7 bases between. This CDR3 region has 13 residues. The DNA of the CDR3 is TGTGCCAGCAGTTACACAGTCTCCTACGAGCAGTACTTC. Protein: CASSYTVSYEQYF.

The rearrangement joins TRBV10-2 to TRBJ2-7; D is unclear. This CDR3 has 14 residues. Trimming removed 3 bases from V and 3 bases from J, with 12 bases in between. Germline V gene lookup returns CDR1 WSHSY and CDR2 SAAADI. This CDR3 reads CASSDSGGVYEQYF. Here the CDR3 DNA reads TGCGCCAGCAGTGATTCGGGCGGAGTCTACGAGCAGTACTTC.

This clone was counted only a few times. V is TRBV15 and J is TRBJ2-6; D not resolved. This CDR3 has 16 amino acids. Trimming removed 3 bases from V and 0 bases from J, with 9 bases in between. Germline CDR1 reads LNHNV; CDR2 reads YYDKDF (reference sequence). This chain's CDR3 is CATSRRQYSGANVLTF. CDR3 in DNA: TGTGCCACCAGCAGGCGCCAGTACTCTGGGGCCAACGTCCTGACTTTC.

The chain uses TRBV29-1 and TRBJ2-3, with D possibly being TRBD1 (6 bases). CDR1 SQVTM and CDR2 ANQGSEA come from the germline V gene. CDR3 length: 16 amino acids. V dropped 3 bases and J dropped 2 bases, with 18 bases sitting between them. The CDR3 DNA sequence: TGCAGCGTTGAGGGAAAACAGGGCACCTCCACAGATACGCAGTATTTT. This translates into CSVEGKQGTSTDTQYF.

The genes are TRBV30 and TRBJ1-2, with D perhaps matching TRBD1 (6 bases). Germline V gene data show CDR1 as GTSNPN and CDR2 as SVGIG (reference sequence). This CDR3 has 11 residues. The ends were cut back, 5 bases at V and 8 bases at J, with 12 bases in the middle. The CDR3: CAWQRGTGYTF. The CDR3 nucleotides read TGTGCCTGGCAGCGCGGGACAGGCTACACCTTC.

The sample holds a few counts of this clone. In DNA form, the CDR3 reads TGTGCCAGCAGCTTAGACGGGAATCAGCCCCAGCATTTT. It yields the protein CASSLDGNQPQHF. This chain connects TRBV9 to TRBJ1-5, with D unclear. The CDR3 has 13 amino acids. V shed 4 bases and J shed 4 bases, with 9 bases lying between them. CDR1 and CDR2 (germline): SGDLS, YYNGEE.